This TCR beta chain was identified during a study of T cells in localized non-small cell lung cancer. Sequenced by immunoSEQ multiplex PCR; TCRdb stores in-frame clones only, minus some. This sample has tens of thousands of clones, with 86% found just once. Study results and caveats: For the top 100 tumor clones, a median about 50 also appeared in adjacent lung.

The CDR3 extends over 15 amino acids. Germline assignment: CDR1 LNHNV and CDR2 YYDKDF (reference sequence). V was shortened by 1 base and J by 10 bases, with 14 bases between the two germline ends. About this clone: The antigen is unknown.

Source: peripheral blood, taken before any cancer treatment. This TCR came from a male donor at least 60 years old with stage III squamous cell lung carcinoma. J is TRBJ1-6 and V is TRBV15; no definite D call. The CDR3 nucleotides read TGTGCCACCAGCAGAGTCACGGACGGCTCATCACCCCTCCACTTT. Its protein product is CATSRVTDGSSPLHF.